These T cell receptor beta chains were read from a single sample in a study of cytomegalovirus exposure and HLA in healthy donors. Clones were sequenced by immunoSEQ multiplex PCR, and TCRdb holds only the in-frame ones, with some missing. This sample has 130,000 or so clones; around 80% occur once, and the top ten carry under 6%. Sequencing used PBMCs. All receptors come from a man aged 25-40 years in good health and CMV-seronegative. Both conserved end residues are part of each CDR3. A D gene is named only where the DNA matches it firmly. Clone size, where shown, is once, few, many, or a class for clones that have expanded.

size	V	D	J	DNA	CDR3
NA	TRBV4-1	NA	TRBJ2-5	TGCGCCAGCAGCCACAAGACGGAGGAGACCCAGTACTTC	CASSHKTEETQYF
NA	TRBV11-2	TRBD2	TRBJ2-7	TGTGCCAGCAGCTCGAGGAGGACTAGCGGGAGCTTTGCTGGGTACGAGCAGTACTTC	CASSSRRTSGSFAGYEQYF
many	TRBV28	NA	TRBJ2-3	TGTGCCAGCAGAGGGACAACCTCAAGCACAGATACGCAGTATTTT	CASRGTTSSTDTQYF
few	TRBV6-6	NA	TRBJ1-3	TGTGCCAGCGTACAGTTCTCTGGAAACACCATATATTTT	CASVQFSGNTIYF
NA	TRBV5-4	NA	TRBJ1-2	TGTGCCAGCAGCTTGGCCTTAAACCCGGTCTACACCTTC	CASSLALNPVYTF
NA	TRBV6-5	NA	TRBJ1-1	TGTGCCAGCAGCTACAAATGGAGCACTGAAGCTTTCTTT	CASSYKWSTEAFF
NA	TRBV4-1	NA	TRBJ2-5	TGCGCCAGCAGCCAAGCCCCCCCTAGCGCCGCCGGGGAGACCCAGTACTTC	CASSQAPPSAAGETQYF
NA	TRBV7-9	TRBD1	TRBJ1-5	TGTGCCAGCAGCCGCTCAACGACAGGGGGAGAGGGTCAGCCCCAGCATTTT	CASSRSTTGGEGQPQHF
NA	TRBV7-9	NA	TRBJ2-2	TGTGCCAGCAGCCCCCGAAGTTCGGGGGCGAACACCGGGGAGCTGTTTTTT	CASSPRSSGANTGELFF
NA	TRBV7-9	NA	TRBJ2-2	TGTGCCAGCAGCCCACGGGGTACCGGGGAGCTGTTTTTT	CASSPRGTGELFF
NA	TRBV5-5	NA	TRBJ2-7	TGTGCCAGCAGCTTGGCACTACTAGCTCCCACCTACGAGCAGTACTTC	CASSLALLAPTYEQYF
NA	TRBV28	NA	TRBJ2-3	TGTGCCAGCAGTCCCCCGGGCACAGATACGCAGTATTTT	CASSPPGTDTQYF
NA	TRBV6-4	TRBD2	TRBJ2-5	TGTGCCAGCAGAGAGGGAGGGGCGGGCGAGACCCAGTACTTC	CASREGGAGETQYF
NA	TRBV28	NA	TRBJ2-7	TGTGCCAGCAGTAATGGGGGGACACAGGGGTCCTACGAGCAGTACTTC	CASSNGGTQGSYEQYF
NA	TRBV5-1	TRBD2	TRBJ2-1	TGCGCCAGCAGCCCGGCGGCGGGAGAGGGCCGAGAGCAGTTCTTC	CASSPAAGEGREQFF
NA	TRBV30	NA	TRBJ2-1	TGTGCCTGGCGACGTGTGACTCCCTCCCACAATGAGCAGTTCTTC	CAWRRVTPSHNEQFF
NA	TRBV5-1	TRBD2	TRBJ2-3	TGCGCCAGCAGCATGACTAGCGGGAGGGCCCTAGGCACAGATACGCAGTATTTT	CASSMTSGRALGTDTQYF
NA	TRBV5-6	NA	TRBJ2-7	TGTGCCAGCAGCCGCGGGGACGGTAGCTCCTACGAGCAGTACTTC	CASSRGDGSSYEQYF
NA	TRBV5-6	NA	TRBJ2-7	TGTGCCAGCAACAAAGGGGCAAAGTGGCCCTACGAGCAGTACTTC	CASNKGAKWPYEQYF
once	TRBV11-2	NA	TRBJ2-5	TGTGCCAGCCACGGCTTAAAAAGGGCGGGCCAGGAGACCCAGTACTTC	CASHGLKRAGQETQYF
NA	TRBV10-1	TRBD2	TRBJ2-7	TGCGCCAGCAGTGAGTTTTGGCGGGAGTGCAACGAGCAGTACTTC	CASSEFWRECNEQYF
NA	TRBV2	NA	TRBJ1-1	TGTGCCAGCAGTGAAAAGACAGGACCAACTGAAGCTTTCTTT	CASSEKTGPTEAFF
few	TRBV28	NA	TRBJ1-4	TGTGCCAGCAGGGCCCAGGGCGGTAATGAAAAACTGTTTTTT	CASRAQGGNEKLFF
NA	TRBV6-5	NA	TRBJ1-2	TGTGCCAGCAGTTACGCGAGTGACTATGGCTACACCTTC	CASSYASDYGYTF
NA	TRBV28	TRBD1	TRBJ1-1	TGTGCCAGCAGTGGGGACTACAGGGGGACTGAAGCTTTCTTT	CASSGDYRGTEAFF
once	TRBV10-1	TRBD2	TRBJ2-1	TGCGCCAGCAGCCGTATAGCGGGGGGGCCTCATGAGCAGTTCTTC	CASSRIAGGPHEQFF
NA	TRBV11-2	NA	TRBJ2-1	TGTGCCAGCAGCATAACCGGGACTCATCCCTACAATGAGCAGTTCTTC	CASSITGTHPYNEQFF
NA	TRBV19	TRBD1	TRBJ2-2	TGTGCCAGTTTGACTAGGACAGGGGGCACCGGGGAGCTGTTTTTT	CASLTRTGGTGELFF
NA	TRBV6-1	NA	TRBJ1-5	TGTGCCAGCAGTGATATAGTGAATCAGCCCCAGCATTTT	CASSDIVNQPQHF
NA	TRBV5-6	NA	TRBJ1-5	TGTGCCAGCAGCTTGGCCTGGGGGGGCAGCAATCAGCCCCAGCATTTT	CASSLAWGGSNQPQHF
NA	TRBV7-9	NA	TRBJ2-2	TGTGCCAGCAGCTTATCATTCAACACCGGGGAGCTGTTTTTT	CASSLSFNTGELFF
NA	TRBV28	NA	TRBJ1-1	TGTGCCAGCAGTTTAGACCAGGGCATGAACACTGAAGCTTTCTTT	CASSLDQGMNTEAFF
NA	TRBV7-2	NA	TRBJ2-5	TGTGCCAGCAGCTTAGGTAACAAGGAGGAGACCCAGTACTTC	CASSLGNKEETQYF
NA	TRBV27	NA	TRBJ1-2	TGTGCCAGCAGTCCCTTCGGAGTTAGCAACTATGGCTACACCTTC	CASSPFGVSNYGYTF
few	TRBV19	TRBD1	TRBJ2-7	TGTGCCAGTAGTACCCGGGACAGGGGTTCCTACGAGCAGTACTTC	CASSTRDRGSYEQYF
NA	TRBV2	TRBD2	TRBJ2-2	TGTGCCAGCTCCGGACTAGCGGGAAACACCGGGGAGCTGTTTTTT	CASSGLAGNTGELFF
NA	TRBV28	TRBD1	TRBJ2-7	TGTGCCAGCAGTCCGCCGGACAGGGCGGGCTACGAGCAGTACTTC	CASSPPDRAGYEQYF
NA	TRBV7-2	NA	TRBJ1-1	TGTGCCAGCAGCTTAATCTCGGCGGGGAACACTGAAGCTTTCTTT	CASSLISAGNTEAFF
once	TRBV28	TRBD2	TRBJ2-7	TGTGCCAGCATCCCTAGCGGCATCCATTACGAGCAGTACTTC	CASIPSGIHYEQYF
NA	TRBV18	TRBD2	TRBJ2-3	TGTGCCAGCTCACCACAGGGGCGGGAGACCGGAGATACGCAGTATTTT	CASSPQGRETGDTQYF
once	TRBV2	TRBD2	TRBJ2-5	TGTGCCAGCAGGAGGGCGGGAGGGCCAATGGAGACCCAGTACTTC	CASRRAGGPMETQYF